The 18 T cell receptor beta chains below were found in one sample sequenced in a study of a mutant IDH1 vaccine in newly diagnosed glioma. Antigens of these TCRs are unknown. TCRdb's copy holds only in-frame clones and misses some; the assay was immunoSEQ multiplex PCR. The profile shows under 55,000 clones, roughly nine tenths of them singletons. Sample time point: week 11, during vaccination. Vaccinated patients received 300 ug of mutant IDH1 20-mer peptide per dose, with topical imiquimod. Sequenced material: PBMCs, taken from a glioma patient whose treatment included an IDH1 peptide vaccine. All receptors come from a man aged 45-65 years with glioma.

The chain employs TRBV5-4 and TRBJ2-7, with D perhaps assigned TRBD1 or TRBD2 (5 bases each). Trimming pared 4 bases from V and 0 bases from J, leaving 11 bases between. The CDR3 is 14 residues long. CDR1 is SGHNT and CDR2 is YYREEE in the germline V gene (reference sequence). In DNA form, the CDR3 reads TGTGCCAGCAGCGCACGGGACGGCTCCTACGAGCAGTACTTC. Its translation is CASSARDGSYEQYF.

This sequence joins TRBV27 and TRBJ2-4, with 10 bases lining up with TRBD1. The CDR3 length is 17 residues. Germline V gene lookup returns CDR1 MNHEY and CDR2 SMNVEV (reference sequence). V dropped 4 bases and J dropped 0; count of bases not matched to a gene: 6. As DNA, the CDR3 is TGTGCCAGCAGTTCTCCCGACAGGGGGCGAGCCAAAAACATTCAGTACTTC. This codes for CASSSPDRGRAKNIQYF.

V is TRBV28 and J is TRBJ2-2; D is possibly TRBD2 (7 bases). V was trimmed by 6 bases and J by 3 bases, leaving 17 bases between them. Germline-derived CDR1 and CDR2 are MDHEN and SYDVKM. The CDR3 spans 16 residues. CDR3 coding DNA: TGTGCCAGCAGCACCCACAGGGAGGGTTACACCGGGGAGCTGTTTTTT. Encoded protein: CASSTHREGYTGELFF.

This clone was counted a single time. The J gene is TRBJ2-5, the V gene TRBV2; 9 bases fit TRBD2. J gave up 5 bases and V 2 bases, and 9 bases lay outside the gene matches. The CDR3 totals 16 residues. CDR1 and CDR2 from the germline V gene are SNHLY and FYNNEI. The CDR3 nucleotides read TGTGCCAGCAGTGAACCCCGCGGGAGGGCCGGCGAGACCCAGTACTTC. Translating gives CASSEPRGRAGETQYF.

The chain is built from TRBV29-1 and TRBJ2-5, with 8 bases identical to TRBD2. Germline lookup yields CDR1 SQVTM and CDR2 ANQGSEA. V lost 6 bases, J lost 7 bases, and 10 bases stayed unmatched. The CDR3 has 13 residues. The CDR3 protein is CSVSGGTLGTQYF. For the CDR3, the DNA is TGCAGCGTGTCGGGAGGGACGTTGGGGACCCAGTACTTC.

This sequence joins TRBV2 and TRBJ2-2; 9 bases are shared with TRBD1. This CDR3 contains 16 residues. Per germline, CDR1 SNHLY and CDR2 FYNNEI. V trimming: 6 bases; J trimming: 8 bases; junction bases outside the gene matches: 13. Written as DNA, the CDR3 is TGTGCCAGCAGACCCGGGACAGGGAGGGTTGTGGGGGAGCTGTTTTTT. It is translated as CASRPGTGRVVGELFF.

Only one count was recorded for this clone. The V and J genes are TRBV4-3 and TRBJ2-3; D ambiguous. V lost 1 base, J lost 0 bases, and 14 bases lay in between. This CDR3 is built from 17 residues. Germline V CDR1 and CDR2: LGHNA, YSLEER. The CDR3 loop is CASSQGPGLTSTDTQYF. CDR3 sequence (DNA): TGCGCCAGCAGCCAAGGGCCCGGTCTAACTAGCACAGATACGCAGTATTTT.

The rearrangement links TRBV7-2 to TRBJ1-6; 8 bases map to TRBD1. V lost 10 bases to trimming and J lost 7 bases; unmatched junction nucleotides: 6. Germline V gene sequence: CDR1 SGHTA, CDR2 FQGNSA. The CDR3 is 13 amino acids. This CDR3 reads CATKGQENSPLHF. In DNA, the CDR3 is TGTGCCACCAAGGGACAGGAGAATTCACCCCTCCACTTT.

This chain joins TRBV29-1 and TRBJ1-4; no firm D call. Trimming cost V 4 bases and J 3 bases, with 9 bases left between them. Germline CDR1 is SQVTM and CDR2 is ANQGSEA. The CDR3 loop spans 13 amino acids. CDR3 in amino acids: CSVAPVSNEKLFF. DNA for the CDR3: TGCAGCGTTGCCCCGGTGTCTAATGAAAAACTGTTTTTT.

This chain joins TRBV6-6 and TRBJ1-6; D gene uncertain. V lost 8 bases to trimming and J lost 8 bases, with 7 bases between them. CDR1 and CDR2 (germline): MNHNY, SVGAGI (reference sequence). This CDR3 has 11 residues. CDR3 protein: CASRIDSPLHF. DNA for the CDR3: TGTGCCAGCCGCATTGATTCACCCCTCCACTTT.

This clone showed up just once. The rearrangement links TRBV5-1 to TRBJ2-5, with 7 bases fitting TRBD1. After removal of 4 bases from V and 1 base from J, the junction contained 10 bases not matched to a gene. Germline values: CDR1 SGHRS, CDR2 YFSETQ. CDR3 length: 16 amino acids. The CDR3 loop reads CASSLLTGMGQETQYF. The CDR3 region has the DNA TGCGCCAGCAGCCTACTGACAGGGATGGGCCAAGAGACCCAGTACTTC.

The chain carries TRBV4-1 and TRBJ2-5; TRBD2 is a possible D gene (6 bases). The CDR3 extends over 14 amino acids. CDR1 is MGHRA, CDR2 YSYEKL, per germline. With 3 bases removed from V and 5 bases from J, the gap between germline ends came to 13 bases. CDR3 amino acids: CASSQGTAGETQYF. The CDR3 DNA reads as TGCGCCAGCAGCCAGGGGACTGCGGGGGAGACCCAGTACTTC.

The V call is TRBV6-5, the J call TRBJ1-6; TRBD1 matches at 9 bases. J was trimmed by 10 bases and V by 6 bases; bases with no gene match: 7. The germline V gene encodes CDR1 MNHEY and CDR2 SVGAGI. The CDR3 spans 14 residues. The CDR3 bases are TGTGCCAGCAGGGGACAGGGAGGTCGCTCACCCCTCCACTTT. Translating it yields CASRGQGGRSPLHF.

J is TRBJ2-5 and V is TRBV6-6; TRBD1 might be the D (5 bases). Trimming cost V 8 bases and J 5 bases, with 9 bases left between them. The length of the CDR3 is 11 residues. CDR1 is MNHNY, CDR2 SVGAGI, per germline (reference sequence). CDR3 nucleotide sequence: TGTGCCAGCTGGAAGGGGGAGACCCAGTACTTC. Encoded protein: CASWKGETQYF.

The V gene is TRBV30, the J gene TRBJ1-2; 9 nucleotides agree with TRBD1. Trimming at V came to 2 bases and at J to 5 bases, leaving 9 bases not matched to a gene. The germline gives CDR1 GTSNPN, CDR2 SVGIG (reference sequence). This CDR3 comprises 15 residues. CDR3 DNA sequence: TGTGCCTGGAGTAGGCCGGGACAGGGACATTATGGCTACACCTTC. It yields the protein CAWSRPGQGHYGYTF.

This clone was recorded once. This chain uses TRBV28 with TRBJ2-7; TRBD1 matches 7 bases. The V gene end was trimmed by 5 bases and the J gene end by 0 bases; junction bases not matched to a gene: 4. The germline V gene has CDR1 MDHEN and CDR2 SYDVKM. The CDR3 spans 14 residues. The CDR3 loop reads CASSPQGRSYEQYF. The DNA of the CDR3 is TGTGCCAGCAGTCCACAGGGGCGCTCCTACGAGCAGTACTTC.

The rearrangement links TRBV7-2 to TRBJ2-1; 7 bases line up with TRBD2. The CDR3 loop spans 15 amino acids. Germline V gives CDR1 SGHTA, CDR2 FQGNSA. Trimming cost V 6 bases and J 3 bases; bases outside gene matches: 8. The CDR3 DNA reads TGTGCCAGCAGTTTCCGCGGACTAGTCTACAATGAGCAGTTCTTC. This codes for CASSFRGLVYNEQFF.

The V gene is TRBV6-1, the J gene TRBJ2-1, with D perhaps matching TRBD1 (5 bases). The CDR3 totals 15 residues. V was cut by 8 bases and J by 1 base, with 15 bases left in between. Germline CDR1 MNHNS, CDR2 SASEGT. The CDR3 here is CASCQGMASYNEQFF. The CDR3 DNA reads TGTGCCAGCTGCCAGGGAATGGCTTCCTACAATGAGCAGTTCTTC.